A selection of T cell receptor beta chains follows, all from one sample in a study of blood T cell repertoires in COVID-19. TCRdb keeps only in-frame clones here, not all; method: immunoSEQ multiplex PCR. Here the sample spans about 40,000 clones, about 88% being singletons. Sample: peripheral blood. The receptors originated from a human donor in a cohort sampled during active COVID-19. Both conserved end residues are part of each CDR3. D genes are given only for firm matches. Some rows mark clone size as missing; the rest say once, few, many or name a class of expanded clone.

d_call clone_size v_call cdr3_aa
. . TRBV25-1 CASSSTGYLGEQYF
TRBD1 . TRBV5-5 CASSLTGGRGQPQHF
TRBD1 . TRBV5-1 CASSLAGDSSYEQYF
. . TRBV9 CASSVDSYGNTIYF
. . TRBV19 CASSRQGPYEQYF
. . TRBV11-2 CASSLGQGRTDTQYF
. . TRBV5-1 CASSLGAGGLDTEAFF
TRBD1 . TRBV12-5 CASQSGTANEKLFF
TRBD2 . TRBV4-2 CASSQVRTSGGRGVDTQYF
TRBD1 . TRBV5-1 CASSSEPGTGVYEQYF
. . TRBV5-1 CASSLAGVNTGELFF
TRBD1 . TRBV18 CASSPDRANTGELFF
TRBD1 . TRBV18 CASSPIRGSSGNTIYF
. . TRBV13 CASSLGLVGQLETQYF
. once TRBV2 CASSDRGIEAFF
TRBD2 . TRBV4-1 CASRRGGAYNEQFF
. . TRBV12-3/TRBV12-4 CASSPYEGNEQFF
TRBD1 . TRBV2 CASSVRQGDNEQYF
TRBD1 . TRBV18 CASSPSGGSAKNIQYF
. few TRBV11-2 CASSVSYEQYF
. few TRBV5-3 CARSTPGGTEAFF
. . TRBV4-1 CASSQTPGTLQPQHF
. . TRBV7-2 CASGRGGAYNEQFF
TRBD1 . TRBV18 CASSLLQGGPIPNEQFF
TRBD2 . TRBV5-1 CASSSRTSGDSTDTQYF
. few TRBV5-1 CASSLGADGYTF
. . TRBV6-5 CASSRGEWDGYTF
TRBD1 . TRBV5-1 CASSSDRAGYGYTF
. . TRBV6-6 CASSRSFTDTQYF
TRBD1 . TRBV6-1 CASSELTGGAYQPQHF
. few TRBV3-1/TRBV3-2 CASSQPGRETQYF
TRBD1 . TRBV2 CASSPDRVFSAEAFF
. . TRBV3-1/TRBV3-2 CASSQAGGGNQPQHF
. . TRBV10-3 CAIRTGSYEQYF
TRBD1 . TRBV6-1 CASSQAVGGGIGNTIYF
. . TRBV19 CASNFGTNEKLFF
TRBD2 . TRBV7-2 CASSAGTSGDTQYF
. . TRBV3-1/TRBV3-2 CASSQGTLDHEQFF
. once TRBV5-4 CASSFRLVNTGELFF
TRBD1 . TRBV6-2/TRBV6-3 CASSYAPGQGANTEAFF
. . TRBV6-1 CASSEAWAGYGYTF
. . TRBV27 CASSWTGRETQYF
TRBD1 . TRBV7-9 CASSFQGAVTDTQYF
. . TRBV19 CASSKTETEAFF
. . TRBV18 CASSRSGPPDQETQYF
. . TRBV4-1 CASSQDAGRGTRSGNEQFF
TRBD2 . TRBV6-1 CASSETSGGWNEQFF
TRBD2 . TRBV4-1 CASSQGDTGGAKETQYF
. . TRBV27 CASSLRDKVQTLHF
TRBD1 . TRBV5-6 CASSGRGQGRSTDTQYF
. once TRBV6-5 CASSYGGRTFSGYTF